This TCR beta chain emerged from a study of pediatric ulcerative colitis. Study outcomes and limitations: Ulcerative colitis patients shared more blood-rectal clones than controls. This repertoire reflects total lymphocytes rather than subpopulations like regulatory T cells. A couple of patients had blood samples with substantially reduced template counts.

The germline gives CDR1 KGHSH, CDR2 LQKENI. CDR3 length: 15 residues. Trimming cost V 5 bases and J 3 bases; bases outside gene matches: 4. Note on this clone: The antigen is unknown.

Clones were sequenced by immunoSEQ multiplex PCR, and TCRdb holds only the in-frame ones, with some missing. The repertoire holds some 37,000 clones, with approximately 73% as singletons. One to two pinch biopsies were taken from the rectum during colonoscopy. The source of this sequence is a boy between 10 and 17 years old with moderate ulcerative colitis. The chain uses TRBV18 and TRBJ2-2; TRBD1 agrees at 9 bases. Sequences were obtained from gut tissue. CDR3 in amino acids: CASSSRTGDTGELFF. CDR3 DNA: TGTGCCAGCTCATCACGGACAGGGGACACCGGGGAGCTGTTTTTT.